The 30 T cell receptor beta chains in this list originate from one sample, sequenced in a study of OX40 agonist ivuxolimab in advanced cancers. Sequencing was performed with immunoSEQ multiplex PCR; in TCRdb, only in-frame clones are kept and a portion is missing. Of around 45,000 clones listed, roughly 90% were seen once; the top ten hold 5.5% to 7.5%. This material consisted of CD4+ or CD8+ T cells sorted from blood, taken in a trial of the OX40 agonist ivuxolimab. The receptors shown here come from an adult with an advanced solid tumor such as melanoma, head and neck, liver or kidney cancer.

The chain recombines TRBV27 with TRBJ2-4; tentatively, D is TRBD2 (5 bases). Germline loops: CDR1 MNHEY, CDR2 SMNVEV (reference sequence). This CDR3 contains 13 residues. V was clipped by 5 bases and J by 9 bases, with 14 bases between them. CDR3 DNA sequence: TGTGCCAGCAGTCCCTCCGGGAATGGCATTCAGTACTTC. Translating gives CASSPSGNGIQYF.

The CDR3 bases are TGTGCCTGGAGCCGGAGGGGCGGGAACACTGAAGCTTTCTTT. This gives the protein CAWSRRGGNTEAFF. The chain joins TRBV30 to TRBJ1-1; D is perhaps TRBD1 (5 bases). Germline lookup yields CDR1 GTSNPN and CDR2 SVGIG (reference sequence). The CDR3 runs 14 residues. Trimming removed 3 bases from V and 1 base from J, with 12 bases in between. Complete variable domain (other parts from reference TRBV30 and TRBJ1-1): SQTIHQWPATLVQPVGSPLSLECTVEGTSNPNLYWYRQAAGRGLQLLFYSVGIGQISSEVPQNLSASRPQDRQFILSSKKLLLSDSGFYLCAWSRRGGNTEAFFGQGTRLTVV.

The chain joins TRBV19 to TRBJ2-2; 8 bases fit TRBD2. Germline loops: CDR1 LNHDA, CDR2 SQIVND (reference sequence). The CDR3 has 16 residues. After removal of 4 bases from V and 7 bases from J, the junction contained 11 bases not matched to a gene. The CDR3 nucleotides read TGTGCCAGTAGTAAGGAACCGGGACTAGTCCTCGGGGAGCTGTTTTTT. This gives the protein CASSKEPGLVLGELFF.

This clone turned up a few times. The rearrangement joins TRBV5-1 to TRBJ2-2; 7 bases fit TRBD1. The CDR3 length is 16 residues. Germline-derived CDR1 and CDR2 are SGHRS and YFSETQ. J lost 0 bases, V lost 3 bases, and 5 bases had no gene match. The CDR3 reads CASSSLGTANTGELFF. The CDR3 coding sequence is TGCGCCAGCAGCTCCCTCGGGACAGCGAACACCGGGGAGCTGTTTTTT.

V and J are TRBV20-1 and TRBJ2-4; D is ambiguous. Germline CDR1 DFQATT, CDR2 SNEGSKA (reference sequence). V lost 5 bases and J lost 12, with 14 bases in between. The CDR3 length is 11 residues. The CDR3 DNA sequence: TGCAGTGCTCACACTGGGGTCGGTCAGTACTTC. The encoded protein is CSAHTGVGQYF.

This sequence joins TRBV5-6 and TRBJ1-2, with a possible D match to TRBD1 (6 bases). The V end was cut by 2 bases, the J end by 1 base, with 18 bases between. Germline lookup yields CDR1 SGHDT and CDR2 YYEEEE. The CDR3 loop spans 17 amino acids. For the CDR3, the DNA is TGTGCCAGCAGCTTATGGGCAGGGGACCGTGTTAACTATGGCTACACCTTC. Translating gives CASSLWAGDRVNYGYTF. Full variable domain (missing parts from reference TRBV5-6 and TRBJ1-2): DAGVTQSPTHLIKTRGQQVTLRCSPKSGHDTVSWYQQALGQGPQFIFQYYEEEERQRGNFPDRFSGHQFPNYSSELNVNALLLGDSALYLCASSLWAGDRVNYGYTFGSGTRLTVV.

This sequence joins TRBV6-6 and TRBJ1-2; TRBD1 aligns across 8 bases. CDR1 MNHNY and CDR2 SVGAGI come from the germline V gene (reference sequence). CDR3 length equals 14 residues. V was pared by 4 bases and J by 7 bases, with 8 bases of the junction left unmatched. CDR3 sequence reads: CASSFGQGAVGYTF. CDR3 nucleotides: TGTGCCAGCAGTTTTGGGCAGGGGGCGGTTGGCTACACCTTC.

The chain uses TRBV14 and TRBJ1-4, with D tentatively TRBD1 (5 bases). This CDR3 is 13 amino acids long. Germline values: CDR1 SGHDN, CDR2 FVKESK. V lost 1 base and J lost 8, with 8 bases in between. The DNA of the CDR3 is TGTGCCAGCAGCCAAGGACAGTGGGAAAAACTGTTTTTT. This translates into CASSQGQWEKLFF.

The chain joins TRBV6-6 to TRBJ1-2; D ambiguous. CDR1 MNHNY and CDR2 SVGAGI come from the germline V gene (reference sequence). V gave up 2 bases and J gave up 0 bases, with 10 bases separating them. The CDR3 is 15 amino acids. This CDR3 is CASSYPAEPNYGYTF. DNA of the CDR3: TGTGCCAGCAGTTACCCCGCAGAACCTAACTATGGCTACACCTTC.

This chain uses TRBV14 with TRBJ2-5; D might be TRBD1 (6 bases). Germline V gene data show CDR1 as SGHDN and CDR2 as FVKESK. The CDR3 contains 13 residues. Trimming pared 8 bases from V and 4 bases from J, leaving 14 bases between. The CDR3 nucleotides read TGTGCCAGCCGGGACACAGGTTCAGAGACCCAGTACTTC. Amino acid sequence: CASRDTGSETQYF.

The CDR3 region has the DNA TGTGCCAGCAGCTGGACCACAGGGAGACAAGAGACCCAGTACTTC. Translation: CASSWTTGRQETQYF. This chain joins TRBV5-6 and TRBJ2-5, with a tentative D call TRBD1 (6 bases). In germline, CDR1 is SGHDT, CDR2 YYEEEE. The length of the CDR3 is 15 residues. V lost 3 bases and J 2 bases, leaving 14 bases between the germline ends.

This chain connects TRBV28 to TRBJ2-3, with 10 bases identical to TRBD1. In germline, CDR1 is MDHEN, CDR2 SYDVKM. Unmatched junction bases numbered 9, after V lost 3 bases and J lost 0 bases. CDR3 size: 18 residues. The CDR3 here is CASSFGDRGRLSTDTQYF. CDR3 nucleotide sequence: TGTGCCAGCAGTTTCGGGGACAGGGGTCGCCTCAGCACAGATACGCAGTATTTT.

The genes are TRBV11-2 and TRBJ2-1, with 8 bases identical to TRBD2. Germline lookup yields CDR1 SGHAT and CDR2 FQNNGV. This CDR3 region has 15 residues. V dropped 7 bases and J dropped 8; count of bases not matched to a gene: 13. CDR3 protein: CASTSPRGGLDEQFF. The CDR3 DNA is TGTGCCAGCACCTCGCCCCGGGGGGGGCTCGATGAGCAGTTCTTC.

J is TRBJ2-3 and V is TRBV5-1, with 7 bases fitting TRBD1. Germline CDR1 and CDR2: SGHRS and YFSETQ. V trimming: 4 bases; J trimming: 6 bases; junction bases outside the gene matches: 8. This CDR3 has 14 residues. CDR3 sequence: CASSMTGPRDTQYF. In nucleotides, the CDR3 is TGCGCCAGCAGCATGACAGGGCCCAGGGATACGCAGTATTTT.

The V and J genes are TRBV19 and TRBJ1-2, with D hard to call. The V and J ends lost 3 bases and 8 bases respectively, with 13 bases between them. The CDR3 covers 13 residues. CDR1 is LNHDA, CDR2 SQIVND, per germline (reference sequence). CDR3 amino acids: CASSIYPVSGYTF. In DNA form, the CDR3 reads TGTGCCAGTAGTATCTATCCGGTTTCCGGCTACACCTTC.

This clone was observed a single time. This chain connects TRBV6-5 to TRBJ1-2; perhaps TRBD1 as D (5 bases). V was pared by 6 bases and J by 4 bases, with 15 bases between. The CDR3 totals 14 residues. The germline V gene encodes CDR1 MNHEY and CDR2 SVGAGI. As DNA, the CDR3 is TGTGCCAGCAGATCCACCGGGACCCTCTATGGCTACACCTTC. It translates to CASRSTGTLYGYTF.

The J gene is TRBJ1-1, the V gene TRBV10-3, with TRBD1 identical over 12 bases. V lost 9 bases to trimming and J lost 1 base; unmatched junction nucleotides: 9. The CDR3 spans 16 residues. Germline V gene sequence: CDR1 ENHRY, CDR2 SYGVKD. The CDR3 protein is CAIQPGTGGTNTEAFF. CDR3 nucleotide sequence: TGTGCCATTCAGCCCGGGACAGGGGGCACGAACACTGAAGCTTTCTTT.

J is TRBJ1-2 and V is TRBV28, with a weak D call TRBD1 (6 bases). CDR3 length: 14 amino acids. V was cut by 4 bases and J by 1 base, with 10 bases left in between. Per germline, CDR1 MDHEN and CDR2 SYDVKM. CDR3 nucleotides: TGTGCCAGCAGTTCCCCGGACAGTAACTATGGCTACACCTTC. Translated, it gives CASSSPDSNYGYTF.

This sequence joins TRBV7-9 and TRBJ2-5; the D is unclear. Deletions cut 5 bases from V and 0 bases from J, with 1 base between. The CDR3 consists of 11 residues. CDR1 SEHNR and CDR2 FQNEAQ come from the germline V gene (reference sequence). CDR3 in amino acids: CASSDQETQYF. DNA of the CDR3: TGTGCCAGCAGCGACCAAGAGACCCAGTACTTC.

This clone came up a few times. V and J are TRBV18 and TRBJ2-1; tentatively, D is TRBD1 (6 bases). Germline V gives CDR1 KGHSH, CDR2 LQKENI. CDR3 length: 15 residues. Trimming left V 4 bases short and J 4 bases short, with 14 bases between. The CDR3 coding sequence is TGTGCCAGCTCACACCCGGACAGTTTTTACAATGAGCAGTTCTTC. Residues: CASSHPDSFYNEQFF.

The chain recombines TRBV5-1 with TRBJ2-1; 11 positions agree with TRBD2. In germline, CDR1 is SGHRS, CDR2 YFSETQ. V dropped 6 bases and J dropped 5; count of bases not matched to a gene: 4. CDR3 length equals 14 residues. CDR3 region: CASKGTSGNNEQFF. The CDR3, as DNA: TGCGCCAGCAAAGGGACTAGCGGCAACAATGAGCAGTTCTTC.

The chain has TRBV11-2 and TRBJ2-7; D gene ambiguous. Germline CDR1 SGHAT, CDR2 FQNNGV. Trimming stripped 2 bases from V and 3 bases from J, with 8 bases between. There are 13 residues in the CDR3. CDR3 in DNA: TGTGCCAGCAGCTTACAGAGAGACTACGAGCAGTACGTC. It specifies CASSLQRDYEQYV.

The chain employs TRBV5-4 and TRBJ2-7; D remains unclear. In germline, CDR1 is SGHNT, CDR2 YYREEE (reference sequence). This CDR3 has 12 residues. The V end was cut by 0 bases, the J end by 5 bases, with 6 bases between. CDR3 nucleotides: TGTGCCAGCAGCTTGGGTAGGAACGAGCAGTACTTC. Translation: CASSLGRNEQYF.

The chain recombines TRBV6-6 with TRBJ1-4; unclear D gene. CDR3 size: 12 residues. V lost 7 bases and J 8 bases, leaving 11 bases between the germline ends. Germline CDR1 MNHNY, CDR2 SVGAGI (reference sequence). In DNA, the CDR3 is TGTGCCAGCACCCAGTCCAGAGAAAAACTGTTTTTT. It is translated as CASTQSREKLFF.

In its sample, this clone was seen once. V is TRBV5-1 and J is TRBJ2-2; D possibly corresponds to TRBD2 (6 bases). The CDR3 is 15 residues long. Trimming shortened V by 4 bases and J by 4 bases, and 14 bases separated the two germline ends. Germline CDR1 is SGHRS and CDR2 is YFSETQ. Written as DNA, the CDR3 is TGCGCCAGCAGCAAGGGGACTCGAGGCACCGGGGAGCTGTTTTTT. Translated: CASSKGTRGTGELFF.

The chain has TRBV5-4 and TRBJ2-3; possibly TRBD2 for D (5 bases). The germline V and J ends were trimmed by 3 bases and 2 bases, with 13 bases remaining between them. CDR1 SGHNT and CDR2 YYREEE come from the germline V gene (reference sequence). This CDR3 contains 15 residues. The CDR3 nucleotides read TGTGCCAGCAGCTCGATAGCGAGGCTCACAGATACGCAGTATTTT. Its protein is CASSSIARLTDTQYF.

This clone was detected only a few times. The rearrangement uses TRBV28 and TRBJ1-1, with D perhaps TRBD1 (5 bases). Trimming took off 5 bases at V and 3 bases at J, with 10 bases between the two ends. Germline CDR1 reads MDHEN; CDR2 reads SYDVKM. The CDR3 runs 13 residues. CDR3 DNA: TGTGCCAGCAGTAAGACAGTGTACACTGAAGCTTTCTTT. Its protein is CASSKTVYTEAFF.

The CDR3 bases are TGTGCCAGCAGCACGGGAATGAACACTGAAGCTTTCTTT. Translated: CASSTGMNTEAFF. The genes are TRBV5-5 and TRBJ1-1; no clear D gene. CDR3 length: 13 residues. Germline V gene lookup returns CDR1 SGHKS and CDR2 YYEKEE (reference sequence). V shed 4 bases and J shed 0 bases, with 7 bases lying between them.

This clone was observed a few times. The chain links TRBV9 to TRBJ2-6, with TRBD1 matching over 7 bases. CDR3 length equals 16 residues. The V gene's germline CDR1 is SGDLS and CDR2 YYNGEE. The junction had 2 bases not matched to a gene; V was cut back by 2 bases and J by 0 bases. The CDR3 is CASSVGQISGANVLTF. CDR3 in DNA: TGTGCCAGCAGCGTGGGACAGATCTCTGGGGCCAACGTCCTGACTTTC.

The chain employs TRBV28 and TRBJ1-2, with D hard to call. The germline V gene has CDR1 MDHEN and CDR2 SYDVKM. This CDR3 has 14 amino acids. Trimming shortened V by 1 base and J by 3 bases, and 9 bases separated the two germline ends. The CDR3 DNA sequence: TGTGCCAGCAGTTTATCCGGATGGGACTATGGCTACACCTTC. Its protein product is CASSLSGWDYGYTF.